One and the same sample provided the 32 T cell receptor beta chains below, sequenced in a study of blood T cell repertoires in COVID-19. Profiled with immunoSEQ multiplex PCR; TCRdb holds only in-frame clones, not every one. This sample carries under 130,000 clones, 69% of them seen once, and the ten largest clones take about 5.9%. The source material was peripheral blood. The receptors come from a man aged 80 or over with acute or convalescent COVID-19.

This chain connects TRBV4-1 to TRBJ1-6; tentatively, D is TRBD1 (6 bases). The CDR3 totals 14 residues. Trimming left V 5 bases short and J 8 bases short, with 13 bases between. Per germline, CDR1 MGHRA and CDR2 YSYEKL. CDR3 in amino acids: CASSKQGRDSPLHF. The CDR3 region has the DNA TGCGCCAGCAGCAAACAGGGTCGGGATTCACCCCTCCACTTT.

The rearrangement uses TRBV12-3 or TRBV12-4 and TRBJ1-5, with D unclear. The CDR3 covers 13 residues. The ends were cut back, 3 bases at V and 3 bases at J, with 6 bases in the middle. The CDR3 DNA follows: TGTGCCAGCAGTTTTGCAGACAATCAGCCCCAGCATTTT. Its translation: CASSFADNQPQHF.

CDR3 in amino acids: CAIGQTGTQYF. CDR3 DNA sequence: TGTGCTATCGGACAGACTGGTACGCAGTATTTT. The chain uses TRBV9 and TRBJ2-3; D possibly corresponds to TRBD1 (6 bases). The length of the CDR3 is 11 residues. The germline gives CDR1 SGDLS, CDR2 YYNGEE.

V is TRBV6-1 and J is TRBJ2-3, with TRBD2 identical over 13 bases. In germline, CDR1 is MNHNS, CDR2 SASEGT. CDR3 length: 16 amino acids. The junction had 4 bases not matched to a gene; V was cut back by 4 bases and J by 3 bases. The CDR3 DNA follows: TGTGCCAGCAGTGCGTCGGGACTAGCGGGAACAGATACGCAGTATTTT. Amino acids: CASSASGLAGTDTQYF.

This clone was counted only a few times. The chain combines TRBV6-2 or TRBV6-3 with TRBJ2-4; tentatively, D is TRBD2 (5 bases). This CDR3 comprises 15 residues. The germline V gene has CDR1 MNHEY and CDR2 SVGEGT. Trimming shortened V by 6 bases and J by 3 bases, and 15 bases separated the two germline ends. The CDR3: CASSLQDGLKNIQYF. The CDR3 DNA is TGTGCCAGCAGCCTCCAAGACGGACTCAAAAACATTCAGTACTTC.

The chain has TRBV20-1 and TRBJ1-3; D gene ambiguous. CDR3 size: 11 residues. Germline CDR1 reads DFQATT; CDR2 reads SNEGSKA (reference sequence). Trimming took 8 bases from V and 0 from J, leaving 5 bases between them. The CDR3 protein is CSSLSGNTIYF. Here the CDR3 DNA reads TGCAGTTCCCTCTCTGGAAACACCATATATTTT.

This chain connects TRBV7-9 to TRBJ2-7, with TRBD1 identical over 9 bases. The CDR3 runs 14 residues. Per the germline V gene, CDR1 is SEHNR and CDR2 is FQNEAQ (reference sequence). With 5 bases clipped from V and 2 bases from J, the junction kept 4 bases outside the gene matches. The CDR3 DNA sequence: TGTGCCAGCAGCCCCGGACAGGGGCCCTACGAGCAGTACTTC. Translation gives CASSPGQGPYEQYF.

DNA for the CDR3: TGTGCCAGCAGTGAACAGGGCGGGAGGAACACTGAAGCTTTCTTT. The encoded protein is CASSEQGGRNTEAFF. This chain uses TRBV2 with TRBJ1-1; D may be TRBD1 (5 bases). Trimming cost V 2 bases and J 1 base, with 11 bases left between them. Germline-derived CDR1 and CDR2 are SNHLY and FYNNEI. This CDR3 has 15 residues.

The CDR3 is CASSLFGGTQYF. CDR3 bases: TGTGCCAGCAGCTTATTCGGAGGGACCCAGTACTTC. This rearrangement joins TRBV5-6 to TRBJ2-5; a possible D gene is TRBD2 (5 bases). Germline CDR1 is SGHDT and CDR2 is YYEEEE. V was pared by 2 bases and J by 7 bases, with 9 bases between. The CDR3 runs 12 residues.

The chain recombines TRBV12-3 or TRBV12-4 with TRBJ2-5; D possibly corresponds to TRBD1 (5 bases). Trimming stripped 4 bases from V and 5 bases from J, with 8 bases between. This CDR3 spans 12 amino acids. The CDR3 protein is CASSSGYETQYF. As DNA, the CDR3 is TGTGCCAGCAGTTCAGGGTACGAGACCCAGTACTTC.

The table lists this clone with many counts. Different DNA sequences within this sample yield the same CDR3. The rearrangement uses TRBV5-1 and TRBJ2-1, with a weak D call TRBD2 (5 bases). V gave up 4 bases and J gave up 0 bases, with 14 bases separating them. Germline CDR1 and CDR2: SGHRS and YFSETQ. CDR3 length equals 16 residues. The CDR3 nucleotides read TGCGCCAGCAGCCTCCTCAGCGGAGCCTCCTACAATGAGCAGTTCTTC. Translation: CASSLLSGASYNEQFF.

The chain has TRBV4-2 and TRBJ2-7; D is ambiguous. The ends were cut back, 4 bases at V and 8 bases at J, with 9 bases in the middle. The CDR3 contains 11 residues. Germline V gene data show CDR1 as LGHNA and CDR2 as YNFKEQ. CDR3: CASSPIDKQYF. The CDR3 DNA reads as TGTGCCAGCAGCCCCATTGACAAGCAGTACTTC.

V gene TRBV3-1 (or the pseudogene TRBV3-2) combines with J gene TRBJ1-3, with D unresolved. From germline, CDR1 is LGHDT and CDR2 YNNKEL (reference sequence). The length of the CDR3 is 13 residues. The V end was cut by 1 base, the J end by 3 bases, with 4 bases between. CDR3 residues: CASSQANGNTIYF. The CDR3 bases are TGTGCCAGCAGCCAAGCAAATGGAAACACCATATATTTT.

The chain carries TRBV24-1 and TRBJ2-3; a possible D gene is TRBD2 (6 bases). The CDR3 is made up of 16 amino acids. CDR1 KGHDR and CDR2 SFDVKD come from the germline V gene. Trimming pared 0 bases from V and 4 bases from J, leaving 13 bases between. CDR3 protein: CATSDLDGSGADTQYF. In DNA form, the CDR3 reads TGTGCCACCAGTGATTTGGACGGGAGTGGGGCAGATACGCAGTATTTT.

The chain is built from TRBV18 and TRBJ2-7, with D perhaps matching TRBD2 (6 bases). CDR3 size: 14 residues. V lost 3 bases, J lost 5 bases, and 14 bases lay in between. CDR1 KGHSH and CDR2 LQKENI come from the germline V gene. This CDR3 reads CASSPSGGVDEQYF. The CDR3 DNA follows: TGTGCCAGCTCACCCTCCGGAGGGGTGGACGAGCAGTACTTC.

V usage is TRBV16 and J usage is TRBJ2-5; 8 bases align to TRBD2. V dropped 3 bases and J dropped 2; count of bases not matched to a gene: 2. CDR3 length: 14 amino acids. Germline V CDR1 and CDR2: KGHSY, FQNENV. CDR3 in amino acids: CASSHLAGQETQYF. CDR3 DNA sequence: TGTGCCAGCAGCCATTTAGCGGGACAAGAGACCCAGTACTTC.

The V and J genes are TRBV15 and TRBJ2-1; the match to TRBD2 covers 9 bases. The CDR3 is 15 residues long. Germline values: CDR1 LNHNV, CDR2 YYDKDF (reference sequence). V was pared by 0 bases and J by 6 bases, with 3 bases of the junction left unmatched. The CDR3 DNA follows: TGTGCCACCAGCAGAGATCTAGCGGGATCCAATGAGCAGTTCTTC. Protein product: CATSRDLAGSNEQFF.

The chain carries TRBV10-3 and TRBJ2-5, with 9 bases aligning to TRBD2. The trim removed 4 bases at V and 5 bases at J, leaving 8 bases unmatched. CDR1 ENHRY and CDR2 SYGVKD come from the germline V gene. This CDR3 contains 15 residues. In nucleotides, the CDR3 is TGTGCCATCAGTGCTGGCGGGAGGGCCTGGGAGACCCAGTACTTC. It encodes CAISAGGRAWETQYF.

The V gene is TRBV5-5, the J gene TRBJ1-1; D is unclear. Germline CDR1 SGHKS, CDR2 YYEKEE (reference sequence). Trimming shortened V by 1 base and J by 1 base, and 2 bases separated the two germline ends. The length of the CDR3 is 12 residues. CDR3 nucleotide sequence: TGTGCCAGCAGCTTGCGGAACACTGAAGCTTTCTTT. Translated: CASSLRNTEAFF.

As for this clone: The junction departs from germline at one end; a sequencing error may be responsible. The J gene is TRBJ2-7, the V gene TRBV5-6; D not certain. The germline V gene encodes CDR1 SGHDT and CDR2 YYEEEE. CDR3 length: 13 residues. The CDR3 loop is CASSPGRVGPYLF. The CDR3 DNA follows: TGTGCCAGCTCTCCCGGTCGGGTAGGTCCGTATCTCTTC.

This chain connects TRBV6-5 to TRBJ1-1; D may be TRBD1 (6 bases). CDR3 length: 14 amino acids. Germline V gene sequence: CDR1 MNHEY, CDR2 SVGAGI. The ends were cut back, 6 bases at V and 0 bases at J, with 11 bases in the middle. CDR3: CASRIQGMNTEAFF. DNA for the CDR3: TGTGCCAGCAGAATACAGGGAATGAACACTGAAGCTTTCTTT.

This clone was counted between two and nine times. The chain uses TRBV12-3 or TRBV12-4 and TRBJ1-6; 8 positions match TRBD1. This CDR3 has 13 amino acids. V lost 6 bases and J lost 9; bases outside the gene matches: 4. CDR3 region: CASSPDRVSPLHF. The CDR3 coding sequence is TGTGCCAGCAGCCCGGACAGGGTTTCACCCCTCCACTTT.

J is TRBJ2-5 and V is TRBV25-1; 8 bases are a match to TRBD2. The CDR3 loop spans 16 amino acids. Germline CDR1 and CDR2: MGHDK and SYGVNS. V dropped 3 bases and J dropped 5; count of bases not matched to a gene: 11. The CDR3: CASSDYTAGGGETQYF. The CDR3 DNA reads TGTGCCAGCAGTGATTATACGGCGGGAGGTGGGGAGACCCAGTACTTC.

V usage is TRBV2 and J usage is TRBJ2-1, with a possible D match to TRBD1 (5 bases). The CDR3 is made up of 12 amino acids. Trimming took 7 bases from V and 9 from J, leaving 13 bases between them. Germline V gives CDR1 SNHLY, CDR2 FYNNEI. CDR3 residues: CASNQGRGEQFF. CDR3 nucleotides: TGTGCCAGCAATCAGGGTAGGGGTGAGCAGTTCTTC.

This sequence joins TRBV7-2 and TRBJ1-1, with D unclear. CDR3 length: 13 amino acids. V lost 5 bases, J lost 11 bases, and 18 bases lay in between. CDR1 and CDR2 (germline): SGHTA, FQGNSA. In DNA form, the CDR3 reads TGTGCCAGCAGCAAAAACGGGGTCCTAGGGGCTTTCTTT. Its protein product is CASSKNGVLGAFF.

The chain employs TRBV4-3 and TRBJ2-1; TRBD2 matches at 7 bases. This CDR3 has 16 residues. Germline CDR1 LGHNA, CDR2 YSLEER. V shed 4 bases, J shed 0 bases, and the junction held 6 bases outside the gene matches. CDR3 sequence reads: CASSRERGSSYNEQFF. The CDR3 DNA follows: TGCGCCAGCAGCCGCGAGCGCGGGAGCTCCTACAATGAGCAGTTCTTC.

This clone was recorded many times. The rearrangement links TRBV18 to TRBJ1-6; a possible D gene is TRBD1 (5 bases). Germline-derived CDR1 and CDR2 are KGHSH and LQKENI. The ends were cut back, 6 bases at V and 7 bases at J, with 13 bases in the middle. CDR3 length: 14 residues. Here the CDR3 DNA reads TGTGCCAGCTCCGGGGGGACTGAGAATTCACCCCTCCACTTT. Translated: CASSGGTENSPLHF.

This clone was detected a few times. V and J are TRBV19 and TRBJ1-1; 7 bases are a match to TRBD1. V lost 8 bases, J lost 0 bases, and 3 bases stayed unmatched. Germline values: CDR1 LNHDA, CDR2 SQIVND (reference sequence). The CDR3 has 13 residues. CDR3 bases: TGTGCCAGTGGGGACAGAGTGAACACTGAAGCTTTCTTT. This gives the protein CASGDRVNTEAFF. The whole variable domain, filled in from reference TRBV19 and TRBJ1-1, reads DGGITQSPKYLFRKEGQNVTLSCEQNLNHDAMYWYRQDPGQGLRLIYYSQIVNDFQKGDIAEGYSVSREKKESFPLTVTSAQKNPTAFYLCASGDRVNTEAFFGQGTRLTVV.

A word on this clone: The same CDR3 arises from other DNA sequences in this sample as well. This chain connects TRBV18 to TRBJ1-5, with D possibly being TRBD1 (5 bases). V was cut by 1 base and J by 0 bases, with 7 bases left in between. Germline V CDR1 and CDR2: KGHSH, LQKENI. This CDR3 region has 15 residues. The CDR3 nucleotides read TGTGCCAGCTCACCACTTGACAGTAGCAATCAGCCCCAGCATTTT. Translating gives CASSPLDSSNQPQHF.

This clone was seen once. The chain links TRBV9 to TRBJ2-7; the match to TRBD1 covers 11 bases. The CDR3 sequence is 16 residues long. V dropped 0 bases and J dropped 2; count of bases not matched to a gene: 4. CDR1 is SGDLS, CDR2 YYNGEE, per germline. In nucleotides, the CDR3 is TGTGCCAGCAGCGTAGACAGGACAGGGGGCACCTACGAGCAGTACTTC. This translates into CASSVDRTGGTYEQYF.

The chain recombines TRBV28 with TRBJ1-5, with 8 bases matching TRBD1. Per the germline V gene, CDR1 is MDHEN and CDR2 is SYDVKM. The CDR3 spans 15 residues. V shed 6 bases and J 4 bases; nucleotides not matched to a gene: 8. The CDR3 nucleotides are TGTGCCAGCAGCCCCACAGGGGGTCGGAATCAGCCCCAGCATTTT. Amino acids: CASSPTGGRNQPQHF.

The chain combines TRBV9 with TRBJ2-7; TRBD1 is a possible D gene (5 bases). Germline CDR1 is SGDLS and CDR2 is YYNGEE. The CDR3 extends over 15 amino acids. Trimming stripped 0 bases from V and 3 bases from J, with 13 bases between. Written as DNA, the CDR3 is TGTGCCAGCAGCGTAGGGTCAGGGTTGTTCTACGAGCAGTACTTC. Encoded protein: CASSVGSGLFYEQYF. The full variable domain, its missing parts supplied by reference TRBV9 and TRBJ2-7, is DSGVTQTPKHLITATGQRVTLRCSPRSGDLSVYWYQQSLDQGLQFLIQYYNGEERAKGNILERFSAQQFPDLHSELNLSSLELGDSALYFCASSVGSGLFYEQYFGPGTRLTVT.